This TCR beta chain emerged from a study of blood T cell repertoires in COVID-19. Donors of Cohort 3 who recovered were those that had two negative PCRs, clearance, or symptom resolution. Original handling: Scientists estimated how many nucleated cells there were by amplifying reference gene primers. Libraries were prepared by immunoSEQ multiplex PCR; TCRdb keeps only in-frame clonotypes and omits some of them. V and J calls and clone size are copied from that table; D and trimming were computed from the DNA. The sample shows some 500,000 clones, around 87% of them seen only once. V gave up 2 bases and J gave up 7 bases, with 17 bases separating them. Germline assignment: CDR1 LNHDA and CDR2 SQIVND (reference sequence). This CDR3 comprises 16 residues.

The chain combines TRBV19 with TRBJ1-4, with D unresolved. The receptor was isolated from a woman between 35 and 50 years old who had recovered from COVID-19. The source material was PBMCs or T cells enriched from blood (not recorded which). DNA of the CDR3: TGTGCCAGTAGTATACTCGCGGCCACCTCGCGTGAAAAACTGTTTTTT. Translation: CASSILAATSREKLFF.